A selection of T cell receptor beta chains follows, all from one sample in a study of blood T cell repertoires in COVID-19. This table comes from immunoSEQ multiplex PCR, and its TCRdb copy is limited to in-frame clones, with some not included. The profile shows over 150,000 clones, 83% of them singletons. The sequencing sample was made of peripheral blood. The receptors come from a woman older than 75 with acute or convalescent COVID-19. Both conserved end residues are trimmed from each CDR3.

CDR3 | J | V
ASRMEGAPAGELF | TRBJ2-2 | TRBV6-5
AAGTGLNTGELF | TRBJ2-2 | TRBV5-1
ASSYGGYTDTQY | TRBJ2-3 | TRBV6-2/TRBV6-3
ASSLGTSGVLTGELF | TRBJ2-2 | TRBV5-1
SVETGGLNTGELF | TRBJ2-2 | TRBV29-1
ASSQGQGSNEQF | TRBJ2-1 | TRBV3-1/TRBV3-2
ASSLGIQNTEAF | TRBJ1-1 | TRBV11-2
ASSMTSGGISYNEQF | TRBJ2-1 | TRBV19
ASSLSPDTEAF | TRBJ1-1 | TRBV11-3
AIKEDSSNQPQH | TRBJ1-5 | TRBV10-3
ASSWGLASGELF | TRBJ2-2 | TRBV7-2
ASSQDSDRGLGEKLF | TRBJ1-4 | TRBV4-2
ASKLPGRGREPQH | TRBJ1-5 | TRBV28
ASSLNRGIVDEQF | TRBJ2-1 | TRBV6-5
ASSQATSGARYEQY | TRBJ2-7 | TRBV4-1
ASSPDRGRTYEQY | TRBJ2-7 | TRBV4-1
AISYEGETQY | TRBJ2-5 | TRBV10-3
ASSLLGRSNSPLH | TRBJ1-6 | TRBV6-6
ASSLGQEISYEQY | TRBJ2-7 | TRBV5-1
ASSYPGDSNSPLH | TRBJ1-6 | TRBV6-2/TRBV6-3
ATSDLRQGYGYT | TRBJ1-2 | TRBV24-1
ASSVGPGQGSYEQY | TRBJ2-7 | TRBV2
ASTPGQIHGYT | TRBJ1-2 | TRBV12-3/TRBV12-4
ASSPSTGNIQY | TRBJ2-4 | TRBV5-1
ASSQFTGAGQPQH | TRBJ1-5 | TRBV5-1
ASSQEFGGELF | TRBJ2-2 | TRBV14
SVDSGNEKLF | TRBJ1-4 | TRBV29-1
ASSSQPGEFSGNTIY | TRBJ1-3 | TRBV5-5
ATSRARETQY | TRBJ2-5 | TRBV15
ASKAGGPDTQY | TRBJ2-3 | TRBV2
ASSFQGNGYT | TRBJ1-2 | TRBV28
AWGGTSESSYEQY | TRBJ2-7 | TRBV30
ASSPGRTPNYGYT | TRBJ1-2 | TRBV7-6
AISETGGGNEKLF | TRBJ1-4 | TRBV10-3
ATSDGKNFGTSGNTGELF | TRBJ2-2 | TRBV24-1
ASSLSGTGLYEQY | TRBJ2-7 | TRBV3-1/TRBV3-2
AWNHRGETQY | TRBJ2-5 | TRBV30
ASSSGTSGATDTQY | TRBJ2-3 | TRBV5-5
ASSWSDSFSYEQY | TRBJ2-7 | TRBV19
ASSREGFGNTIY | TRBJ1-3 | TRBV11-2
ASSMTGHPYEQY | TRBJ2-7 | TRBV19